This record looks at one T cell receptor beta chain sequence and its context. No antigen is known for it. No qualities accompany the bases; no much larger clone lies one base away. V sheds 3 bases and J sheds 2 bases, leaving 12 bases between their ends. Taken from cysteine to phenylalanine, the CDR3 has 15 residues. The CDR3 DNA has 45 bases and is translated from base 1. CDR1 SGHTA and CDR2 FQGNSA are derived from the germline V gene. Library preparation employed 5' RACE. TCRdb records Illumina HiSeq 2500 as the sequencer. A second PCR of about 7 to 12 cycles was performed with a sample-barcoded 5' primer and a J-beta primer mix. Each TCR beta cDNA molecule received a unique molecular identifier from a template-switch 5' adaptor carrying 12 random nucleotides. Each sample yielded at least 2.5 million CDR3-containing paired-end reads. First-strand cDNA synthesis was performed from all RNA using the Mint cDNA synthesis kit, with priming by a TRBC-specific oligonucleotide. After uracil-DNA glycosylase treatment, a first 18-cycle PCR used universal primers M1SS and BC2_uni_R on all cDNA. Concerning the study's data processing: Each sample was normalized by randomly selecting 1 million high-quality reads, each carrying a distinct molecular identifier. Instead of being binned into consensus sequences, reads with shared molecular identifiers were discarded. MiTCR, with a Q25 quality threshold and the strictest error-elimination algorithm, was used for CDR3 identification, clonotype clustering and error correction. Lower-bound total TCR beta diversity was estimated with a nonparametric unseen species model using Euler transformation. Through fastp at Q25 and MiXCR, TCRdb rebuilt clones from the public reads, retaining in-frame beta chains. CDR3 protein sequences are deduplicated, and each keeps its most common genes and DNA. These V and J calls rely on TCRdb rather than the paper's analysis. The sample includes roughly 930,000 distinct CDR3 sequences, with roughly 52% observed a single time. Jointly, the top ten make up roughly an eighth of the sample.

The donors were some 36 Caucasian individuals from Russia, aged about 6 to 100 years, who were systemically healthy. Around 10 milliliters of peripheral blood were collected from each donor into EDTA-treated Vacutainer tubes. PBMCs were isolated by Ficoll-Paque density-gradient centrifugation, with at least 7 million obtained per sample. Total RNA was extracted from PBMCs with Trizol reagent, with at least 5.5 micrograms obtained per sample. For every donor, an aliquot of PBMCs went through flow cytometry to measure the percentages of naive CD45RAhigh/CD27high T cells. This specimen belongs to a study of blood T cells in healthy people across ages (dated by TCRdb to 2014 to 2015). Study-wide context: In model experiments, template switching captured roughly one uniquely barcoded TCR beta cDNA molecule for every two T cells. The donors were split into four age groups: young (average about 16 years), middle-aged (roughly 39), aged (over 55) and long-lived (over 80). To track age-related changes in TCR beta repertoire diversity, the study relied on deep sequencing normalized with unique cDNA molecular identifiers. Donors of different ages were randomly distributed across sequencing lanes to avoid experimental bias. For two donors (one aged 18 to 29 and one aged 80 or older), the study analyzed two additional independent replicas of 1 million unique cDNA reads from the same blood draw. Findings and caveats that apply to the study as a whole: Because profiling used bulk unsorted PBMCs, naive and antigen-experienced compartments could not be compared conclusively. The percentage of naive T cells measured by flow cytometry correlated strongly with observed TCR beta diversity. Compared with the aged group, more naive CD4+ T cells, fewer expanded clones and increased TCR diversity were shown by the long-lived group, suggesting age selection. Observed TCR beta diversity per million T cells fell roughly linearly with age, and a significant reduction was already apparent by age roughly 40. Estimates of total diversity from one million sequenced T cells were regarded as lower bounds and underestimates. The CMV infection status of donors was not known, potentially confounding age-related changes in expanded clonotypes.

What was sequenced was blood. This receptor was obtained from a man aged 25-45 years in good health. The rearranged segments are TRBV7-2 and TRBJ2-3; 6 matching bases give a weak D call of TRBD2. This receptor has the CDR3 CASSFVTGVTDTQYF. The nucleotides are TGTGCCAGCAGCTTCGTTACGGGGGTCACAGATACGCAGTATTTT.